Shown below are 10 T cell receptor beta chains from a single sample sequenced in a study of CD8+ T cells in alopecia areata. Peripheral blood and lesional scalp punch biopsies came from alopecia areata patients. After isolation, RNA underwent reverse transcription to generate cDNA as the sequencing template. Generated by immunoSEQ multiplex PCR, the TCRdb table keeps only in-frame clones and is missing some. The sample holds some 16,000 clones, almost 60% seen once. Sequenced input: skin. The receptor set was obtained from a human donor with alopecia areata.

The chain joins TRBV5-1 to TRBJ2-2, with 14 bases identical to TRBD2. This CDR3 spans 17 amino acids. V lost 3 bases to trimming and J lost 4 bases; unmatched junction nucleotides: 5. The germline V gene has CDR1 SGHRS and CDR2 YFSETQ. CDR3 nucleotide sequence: TGCGCCAGCAGCTCCGGACTAGCGGGAGGACGCACCGGGGAGCTGTTTTTT. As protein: CASSSGLAGGRTGELFF. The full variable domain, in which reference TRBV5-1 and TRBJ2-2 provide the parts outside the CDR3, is KAGVTQTPRYLIKTRGQQVTLSCSPISGHRSVSWYQQTPGQGLQFLFEYFSETQRNKGNFPGRFSGRQFSNSRSEMNVSTLELGDSALYLCASSSGLAGGRTGELFFGEGSRLTVL.

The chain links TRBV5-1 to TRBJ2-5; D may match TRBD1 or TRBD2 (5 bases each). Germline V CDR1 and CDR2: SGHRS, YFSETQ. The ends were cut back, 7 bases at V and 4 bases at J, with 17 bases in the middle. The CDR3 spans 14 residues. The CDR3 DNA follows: TGCGCCAGCTTCCACGGGCAGAGGGGAGAGACCCAGTACTTC. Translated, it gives CASFHGQRGETQYF. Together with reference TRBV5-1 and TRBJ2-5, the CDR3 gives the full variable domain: KAGVTQTPRYLIKTRGQQVTLSCSPISGHRSVSWYQQTPGQGLQFLFEYFSETQRNKGNFPGRFSGRQFSNSRSEMNVSTLELGDSALYLCASFHGQRGETQYFGPGTRLLVL.

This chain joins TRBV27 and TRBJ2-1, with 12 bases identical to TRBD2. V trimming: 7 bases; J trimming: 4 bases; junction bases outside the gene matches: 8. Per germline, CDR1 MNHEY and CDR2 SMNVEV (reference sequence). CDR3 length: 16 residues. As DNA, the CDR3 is TGTGCCAGCAAAGGACTAGCGGGAAATAGTTACAATGAGCAGTTCTTC. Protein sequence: CASKGLAGNSYNEQFF.

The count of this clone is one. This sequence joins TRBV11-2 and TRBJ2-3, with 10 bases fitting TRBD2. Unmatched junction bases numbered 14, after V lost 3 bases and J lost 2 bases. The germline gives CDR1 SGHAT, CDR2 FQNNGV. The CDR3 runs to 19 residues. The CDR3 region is CASSFKVVWTSGFTDTQYF. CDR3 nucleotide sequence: TGTGCCAGCAGCTTTAAAGTCGTCTGGACTAGCGGCTTCACAGATACGCAGTATTTT. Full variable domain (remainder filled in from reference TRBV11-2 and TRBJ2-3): EAGVAQSPRYKIIEKRQSVAFWCNPISGHATLYWYQQILGQGPKLLIQFQNNGVVDDSQLPKDRFSAERLKGVDSTLKIQPAKLEDSAVYLCASSFKVVWTSGFTDTQYFGPGTRLTVL.

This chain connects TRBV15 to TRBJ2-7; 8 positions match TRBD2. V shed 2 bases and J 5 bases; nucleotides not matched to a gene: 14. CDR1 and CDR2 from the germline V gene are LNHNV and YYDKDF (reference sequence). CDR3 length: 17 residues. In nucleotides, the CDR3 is TGTGCCACCAGCAGACCTCGAACCGGGACTAGTAATCACGAGCAGTACTTC. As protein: CATSRPRTGTSNHEQYF.

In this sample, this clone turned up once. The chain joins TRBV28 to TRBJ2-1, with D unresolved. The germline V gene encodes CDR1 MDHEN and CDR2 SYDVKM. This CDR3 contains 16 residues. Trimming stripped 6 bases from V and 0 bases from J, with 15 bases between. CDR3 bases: TGTGCCAGCAGCACCTTGGACCCGAGCTCCTACAATGAGCAGTTCTTC. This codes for CASSTLDPSSYNEQFF.

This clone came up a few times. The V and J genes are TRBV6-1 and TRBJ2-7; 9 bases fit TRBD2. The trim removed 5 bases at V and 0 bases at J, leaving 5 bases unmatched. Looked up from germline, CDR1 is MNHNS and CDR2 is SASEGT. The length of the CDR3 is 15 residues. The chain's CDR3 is CASSQTSGSSYEQYF. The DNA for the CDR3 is TGTGCCAGCAGTCAGACTAGCGGAAGCTCCTACGAGCAGTACTTC.

The CDR3 loop reads CASNKGQGAGETQYF. The CDR3 DNA is TGTGCCAGCAACAAGGGACAGGGGGCAGGAGAGACCCAGTACTTC. The V call is TRBV27, the J call TRBJ2-5; 12 nucleotides agree with TRBD1. The CDR3 contains 15 residues. V was pared by 7 bases and J by 4 bases, with 7 bases of the junction left unmatched. Germline CDR1 MNHEY, CDR2 SMNVEV (reference sequence).

The CDR3 reads CASTADRGDTEAFF. CDR3 coding DNA: TGTGCCAGCACCGCCGACAGGGGAGACACTGAAGCTTTCTTT. The chain carries TRBV6-6 and TRBJ1-1, with 8 positions matching TRBD1. Germline-derived CDR1 and CDR2 are MNHNY and SVGAGI (reference sequence). The V gene end was trimmed by 7 bases and the J gene end by 3 bases; junction bases not matched to a gene: 7. The CDR3 is 14 residues long.

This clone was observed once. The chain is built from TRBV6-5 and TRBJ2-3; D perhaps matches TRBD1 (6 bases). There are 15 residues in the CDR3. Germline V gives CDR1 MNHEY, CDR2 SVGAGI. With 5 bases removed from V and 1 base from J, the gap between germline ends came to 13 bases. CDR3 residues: CASSRGTYGTDTQYF. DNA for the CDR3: TGTGCCAGCAGTCGAGGGACATACGGCACAGATACGCAGTATTTT.